This T cell receptor beta chain was found in a study of T cell changes during pregnancy in multiple sclerosis. Germline V gene data show CDR1 as SGDLS and CDR2 as YYNGEE. V gave up 3 bases and J gave up 5 bases, with 15 bases separating them. This CDR3 has 15 amino acids. This table comes from immunoSEQ multiplex PCR, and its TCRdb copy is limited to in-frame clones, with some not included. The repertoire holds fewer than 55,000 clones, with 90% as singletons. The chain is built from TRBV9 and TRBJ2-1; weak D call: TRBD1 (7 bases). The specimen was peripheral blood, collected after pregnancy. This sequence was found in a female donor in good health, enrolled as a control in a pregnancy study. Here the CDR3 DNA reads TGTGCCAGCAGCGCAGGGGGGCGGGGAGACAATGAGCAGTTCTTC. It is translated as CASSAGGRGDNEQFF.